Listed here is a single TCR beta chain. While infection was still active, Seattle patients were enrolled and then followed longitudinally. J lost 2 bases, V lost 4 bases, and 12 bases had no gene match. The CDR3 length is 19 residues. Germline CDR1 ENHRY, CDR2 SYGVKD. This sample stems from a study of blood T cell repertoires in COVID-19. At the level of the study: Material from acute and convalescent COVID-19 was sourced from the United States, Italy and Spain. Sample material is recorded as cDNA or gDNA derived from T cells, B-cell-depleted T cells, or PBMCs.

The protocol was immunoSEQ multiplex PCR, while the TCRdb copy is restricted to in-frame clones and leaves out a portion. The sample contains 250,000 to 300,000 clones, 86% of which appear only once. This rearrangement joins TRBV10-3 to TRBJ2-3, with 13 bases identical to TRBD2. This clonotype originated in a woman in her twenties or thirties with COVID-19, enrolled during active disease. Material: peripheral blood. The CDR3 spells CAISGTSGGPPSATDTQYF. The CDR3 coding sequence is TGTGCCATCAGTGGGACTAGCGGGGGCCCCCCCAGCGCCACAGATACGCAGTATTTT.